One sample yielded the 16 T cell receptor beta chains listed below, sequenced in a study of long-term antiretroviral therapy in people with HIV. Assay version v3.0 of immunoSEQ was used, and it was run at survey level. Profiled with immunoSEQ multiplex PCR; TCRdb holds only in-frame clones, not every one. The data contain some 33,000 clones, around 96% of them seen just once; the ten biggest clones take up 2.4%. The sample was unsorted PBMCs, taken approximately 6.6 years after starting antiretroviral therapy. These receptors were taken from a man aged 30-40 years with HIV.

The chain links TRBV5-6 to TRBJ1-1; weak D call: TRBD1 (6 bases). Between the trimmed V and J ends, which lost 3 bases and 4 bases, there was a span of 22 bases. The CDR3 has 17 amino acids. Germline CDR1 reads SGHDT; CDR2 reads YYEEEE. CDR3 in DNA: TGTGCCAGCAGCTCCCGGGTGGCAGGGGATCTGGGCACTGAAGCTTTCTTT. As protein: CASSSRVAGDLGTEAFF. The full variable domain, with the rest looked up from reference TRBV5-6 and TRBJ1-1, is DAGVTQSPTHLIKTRGQQVTLRCSPKSGHDTVSWYQQALGQGPQFIFQYYEEEERQRGNFPDRFSGHQFPNYSSELNVNALLLGDSALYLCASSSRVAGDLGTEAFFGQGTRLTVV.

The V and J genes are TRBV12-2 and TRBJ2-6; TRBD1, the D gene given by the table, was not confirmed from the DNA. TRBV12-2 constitutes a pseudogene. There are 15 residues in the CDR3. In DNA form, the CDR3 reads TGTGCAAGTCGCTTAGAGGGGCCTGGGGCCAACGTCCTGACTTTC. Protein product: CASRLEGPGANVLTF.

The chain is built from TRBV21-1 and TRBJ2-5. TRBV21-1 is designated a pseudogene. The CDR3 sequence is 16 residues long. The CDR3 nucleotides are TGTGCCAGCAGCCCAAGCCCGCAGGTAGCAAAAGAGACCCAGTACTTC. Translated, it gives CASSPSPQVAKETQYF.

V and J are TRBV27 and TRBJ1-1, with a weak D call TRBD1 (5 bases). Germline V gives CDR1 MNHEY, CDR2 SMNVEV (reference sequence). This CDR3 region has 13 residues. Trimming took off 2 bases at V and 5 bases at J, with 9 bases between the two ends. The CDR3 is CASSLGGGTEAFF. CDR3 coding DNA: TGTGCCAGCAGTTTAGGGGGGGGGACTGAAGCTTTCTTT.

The J gene is TRBJ1-2, the V gene TRBV30, with a tentative D call TRBD1 (6 bases). The V and J ends lost 1 base and 4 bases respectively, with 10 bases between them. CDR1 is GTSNPN, CDR2 SVGIG, per germline (reference sequence). The CDR3 runs to 13 residues. CDR3: CAWSGGGGYGYTF. The CDR3 nucleotides are TGTGCCTGGAGTGGAGGGGGTGGCTATGGCTACACCTTC.

The chain uses TRBV7-9 and TRBJ2-3; no definite D call. The CDR3 has 14 residues. Trimming took 3 bases from V and 1 from J, leaving 8 bases between them. Germline V gene lookup returns CDR1 SEHNR and CDR2 FQNEAQ (reference sequence). The CDR3 coding sequence is TGTGCCAGCAGCTTGTCCTGGGGCACAGATACGCAGTATTTT. It translates to CASSLSWGTDTQYF.

The genes are TRBV7-2 and TRBJ2-3, with 7 bases that match TRBD2. CDR1 is SGHTA, CDR2 FQGNSA, per germline. The V gene end was trimmed by 5 bases and the J gene end by 2 bases; junction bases not matched to a gene: 4. This CDR3 comprises 14 residues. The CDR3 loop reads CASSPGLYTDTQYF. CDR3 DNA: TGTGCCAGCAGCCCGGGACTATACACAGATACGCAGTATTTT.

The chain links TRBV12-5 to TRBJ1-3; no definite D call. The CDR3 has 15 amino acids. Germline values: CDR1 LGHNT, CDR2 FRNRAP. Trimming pared 2 bases from V and 3 bases from J, leaving 11 bases between. The CDR3 bases are TGTGCTAGTGGTTTGCCTCCCGGTTTTGGAAACACCATATATTTT. Its protein is CASGLPPGFGNTIYF.

The chain combines TRBV11-2 with TRBJ1-2; D may be TRBD1 (6 bases). Germline V gives CDR1 SGHAT, CDR2 FQNNGV. The CDR3 totals 16 residues. The ends were cut back, 1 base at V and 2 bases at J, with 14 bases in the middle. CDR3 sequence: CASSLVGDTSNYGYTF. The DNA of the CDR3 is TGTGCCAGCAGCTTAGTAGGGGACACCTCCAACTATGGCTACACCTTC.

The rearrangement uses TRBV11-2 and TRBJ2-5, with D perhaps TRBD2 (7 bases). The CDR3 covers 15 residues. Between the trimmed V and J ends, which lost 5 bases and 5 bases, there was a span of 18 bases. Germline V gene sequence: CDR1 SGHAT, CDR2 FQNNGV. Here the CDR3 DNA reads TGTGCCAGCAGCCCTGTCAAGGGGAGGGGGGAGACCCAGTACTTC. Translated, it gives CASSPVKGRGETQYF. Complete variable domain (other parts from reference TRBV11-2 and TRBJ2-5): EAGVAQSPRYKIIEKRQSVAFWCNPISGHATLYWYQQILGQGPKLLIQFQNNGVVDDSQLPKDRFSAERLKGVDSTLKIQPAKLEDSAVYLCASSPVKGRGETQYFGPGTRLLVL.

The rearrangement uses TRBV19 and TRBJ2-2; 9 bases are shared with TRBD2. The CDR3 totals 14 residues. Germline trimming cut 6 bases from V and 5 bases from J; bases unmatched to any gene: 4. The germline CDR1 and CDR2 sequences are LNHDA and SQIVND (reference sequence). The CDR3 is CASSLAGQTGELFF. The CDR3, as DNA: TGTGCCAGTAGCCTAGCGGGACAGACCGGGGAGCTGTTTTTT. The variable domain in full, with the rest retrieved from reference TRBV19 and TRBJ2-2, is DGGITQSPKYLFRKEGQNVTLSCEQNLNHDAMYWYRQDPGQGLRLIYYSQIVNDFQKGDIAEGYSVSREKKESFPLTVTSAQKNPTAFYLCASSLAGQTGELFFGEGSRLTVL.

This clone showed up just once. This rearrangement joins TRBV10-3 to TRBJ2-7, with 7 nucleotides matching TRBD1. The CDR3 is 14 residues long. Looked up from germline, CDR1 is ENHRY and CDR2 is SYGVKD. V was clipped by 4 bases and J by 5 bases; unmatched bases: 8. CDR3 protein: CAISGGQGVNEQYF. The CDR3 DNA reads as TGTGCCATCAGTGGGGGCCAGGGGGTTAACGAGCAGTACTTC.

This chain uses TRBV20-1 with TRBJ1-2; D call uncertain. Trimming shortened V by 4 bases and J by 5 bases, and 8 bases separated the two germline ends. This CDR3 is built from 11 residues. CDR1 and CDR2 from the germline V gene are DFQATT and SNEGSKA (reference sequence). The CDR3 spells CSAKGPYGYTF. CDR3 coding DNA: TGCAGTGCTAAAGGGCCTTATGGCTACACCTTC.

The gene calls are TRBV15 and TRBJ2-3, with TRBD2 identical over 13 bases. CDR3 length: 17 amino acids. Trimming removed 3 bases from V and 3 bases from J; junction bases left unmatched: 6. Germline loops: CDR1 LNHNV, CDR2 YYDKDF (reference sequence). CDR3 sequence reads: CATSRGLAGIETDTQYF. The CDR3 nucleotides read TGTGCCACCAGCAGGGGACTAGCGGGAATCGAGACAGATACGCAGTATTTT.

This clone has just one count. V usage is TRBV2 and J usage is TRBJ1-6, with a tentative D call TRBD1 (6 bases). Germline lookup yields CDR1 SNHLY and CDR2 FYNNEI. The CDR3 runs 15 residues. The ends were cut back, 2 bases at V and 9 bases at J, with 14 bases in the middle. The CDR3 here is CASSEIPRGGSPLHF. Here the CDR3 DNA reads TGTGCCAGCAGTGAAATCCCCAGGGGTGGTTCACCCCTCCACTTT.

Concerning this clone: An end of the junction does not agree with germline; a read error may underlie this. The V call is TRBV14, the J call TRBJ2-7; the D call may be TRBD1 or TRBD2 (6 bases each). This CDR3 spans 16 amino acids. Germline V gene sequence: CDR1 SGHDN, CDR2 FVKESK. CDR3 bases: TGTGCCAACAGCCAACGGAGGGGGATAGGCTGGGACGAGCAGTACTTC. This encodes CANSQRRGIGWDEQYF.